This entry is about one T cell receptor beta chain. Recent acute infections and vaccinations were absent in the healthy HIV-negative adult donors. The ends were cut back, 6 bases at V and 4 bases at J, with 13 bases in the middle. Germline CDR1 and CDR2: MNHEY and SVGAGI. The CDR3 is made up of 14 amino acids. These data are taken from a study of shared clonotypes between healthy human individuals. Study-wide background: CD4 naive and memory got three plates each, CD8 naive two, CD8 memory one.

Sequencing used immunoSEQ multiplex PCR; TCRdb keeps in-frame clones, though not all of them. The sample includes about 1.4 million clones, roughly 96% of them seen just once. The source is a man aged 25-40 years in good health. The chain recombines TRBV6-5 with TRBJ1-3; TRBD1 might be the D (6 bases). The sequencing sample was made of naive CD4+ T cells sorted from blood. Subset reported: CD45RA+ positively selected. In DNA form, the CDR3 reads TGTGCCAGCAGAGAAACAGGGCCCGGAAACACCATATATTTT. Protein: CASRETGPGNTIYF.